One and the same sample provided the 21 T cell receptor beta chains below, sequenced in a study of radiotherapy plus CTLA-4 blockade in lung cancer. This table comes from immunoSEQ multiplex PCR, and its TCRdb copy is limited to in-frame clones, with some not included. The sample lists some 60,000 clones, approximately 80% seen once, with 15% to 20% in the top ten. Sequenced here: peripheral blood, sampled from a patient treated with radiotherapy plus ipilimumab. These receptors were obtained from a human donor with non-small cell lung cancer who had a complete response to radiotherapy plus ipilimumab.

The chain uses TRBV9 and TRBJ2-2; perhaps TRBD2 as D (5 bases). This CDR3 region has 18 residues. V lost 0 bases, J lost 2 bases, and 17 bases lay in between. Germline V gene data show CDR1 as SGDLS and CDR2 as YYNGEE. The CDR3 sequence: CASSVGRLGSPNTGELFF. The CDR3 nucleotides read TGTGCCAGCAGCGTAGGGAGGTTGGGGTCACCAAACACCGGGGAGCTGTTTTTT.

This chain uses TRBV6-5 with TRBJ1-2; D is perhaps TRBD1 (5 bases). From germline, CDR1 is MNHEY and CDR2 SVGAGI. Trimming took 5 bases from V and 4 from J, leaving 11 bases between them. There are 13 residues in the CDR3. The CDR3 coding sequence is TGTGCCAGCAGTGACGTGGGGGGCTATGGCTACACCTTC. As protein: CASSDVGGYGYTF.

The chain combines TRBV7-9 with TRBJ2-1, with TRBD1 matching over 7 bases. Germline V gene sequence: CDR1 SEHNR, CDR2 FQNEAQ (reference sequence). The CDR3 has 15 residues. V lost 3 bases, J lost 8 bases, and 10 bases stayed unmatched. CDR3 protein: CASSLGTVNVDEQFF. The DNA of the CDR3 is TGTGCCAGCAGCTTGGGGACAGTGAATGTCGATGAGCAGTTCTTC.

Here the CDR3 DNA reads TGTGCCAGCAGCCAACAAGCCGGGGTCATGAACACTGAAGCTTTCTTT. It yields the protein CASSQQAGVMNTEAFF. The genes are TRBV14 and TRBJ1-1; D not certain. Trimming left V 2 bases short and J 0 bases short, with 13 bases between. There are 16 residues in the CDR3. Germline-derived CDR1 and CDR2 are SGHDN and FVKESK.

This clone was recorded once. The chain combines TRBV4-3 with TRBJ2-2; D perhaps matches TRBD2 (5 bases). The V gene's germline CDR1 is LGHNA and CDR2 YSLEER. Trimming removed 4 bases from V and 7 bases from J, with 7 bases in between. The CDR3 consists of 12 residues. DNA of the CDR3: TGCGCCAGCAGCCCCGAGGGCGGGGAGCTGTTTTTT. As protein: CASSPEGGELFF.

The gene calls are TRBV5-1 and TRBJ2-5; 9 bases line up with TRBD2. Germline V gene sequence: CDR1 SGHRS, CDR2 YFSETQ. The V and J ends lost 5 bases and 7 bases, in that order; junction bases with no gene match: 9. This CDR3 is built from 14 residues. The CDR3 loop reads CASRGGGLAMTQYF. The CDR3 DNA is TGCGCCAGCAGGGGGGGCGGACTAGCGATGACCCAGTACTTC. Together with reference TRBV5-1 and TRBJ2-5, the CDR3 gives the full variable domain: KAGVTQTPRYLIKTRGQQVTLSCSPISGHRSVSWYQQTPGQGLQFLFEYFSETQRNKGNFPGRFSGRQFSNSRSEMNVSTLELGDSALYLCASRGGGLAMTQYFGPGTRLLVL.

This rearrangement joins TRBV6-5 to TRBJ1-1, with D maybe TRBD1 (6 bases). CDR3 size: 14 residues. V lost 4 bases to trimming and J lost 5 bases, with 14 bases between them. In germline, CDR1 is MNHEY, CDR2 SVGAGI. DNA for the CDR3: TGTGCCAGCAGTTGGACACAGGGCGGGACTGAAGCTTTCTTT. Residues: CASSWTQGGTEAFF.

This clone occurred once. The gene calls are TRBV5-4 and TRBJ2-5, with 7 bases matching TRBD1. Germline CDR1 is SGHNT and CDR2 is YYREEE (reference sequence). This CDR3 is 14 amino acids long. The V and J ends lost 4 bases and 1 base, in that order; junction bases with no gene match: 4. CDR3 nucleotide sequence: TGTGCCAGCAGCACGGGACAGACCCAAGAGACCCAGTACTTC. Translated, it gives CASSTGQTQETQYF.

The rearrangement joins TRBV6-1 to TRBJ2-1; TRBD1 might be the D (5 bases). The germline V and J ends were trimmed by 2 bases and 3 bases, with 14 bases remaining between them. The CDR3 covers 16 residues. Germline CDR1 is MNHNS and CDR2 is SASEGT. This CDR3 is CASSESPQVIYNEQFF. CDR3 coding DNA: TGTGCCAGCAGTGAAAGCCCACAGGTAATCTACAATGAGCAGTTCTTC.

The chain recombines TRBV10-3 with TRBJ1-5, with TRBD1 matching over 8 bases. Germline values: CDR1 ENHRY, CDR2 SYGVKD. The CDR3 totals 14 residues. The junction had 6 bases not matched to a gene; V was cut back by 6 bases and J by 5 bases. CDR3 sequence: CAIRPGTGDQPQHF. The DNA for the CDR3 is TGTGCCATCAGACCAGGGACAGGAGATCAGCCCCAGCATTTT.

There are a few counts of this clone. J is TRBJ2-7 and V is TRBV5-6; TRBD2 agrees at 10 bases. This CDR3 is 17 amino acids long. V gave up 0 bases and J gave up 1 base; unmatched junction bases: 7. Germline CDR1 and CDR2: SGHDT and YYEEEE. CDR3 residues: CASSLGAGGRGSYEQYV. CDR3 nucleotides: TGTGCCAGCAGCTTGGGAGCGGGAGGGCGGGGGTCCTACGAGCAGTACGTC.

The rearrangement uses TRBV19 and TRBJ2-3, with TRBD2 matching over 11 bases. CDR3 size: 16 residues. Germline trimming cut 4 bases from V and 6 bases from J; bases unmatched to any gene: 9. Germline values: CDR1 LNHDA, CDR2 SQIVND (reference sequence). The CDR3 DNA follows: TGTGCCAGTAGTACCCCTCGACTAGCGGGACCGGATACGCAGTATTTT. This translates into CASSTPRLAGPDTQYF.

The rearrangement links TRBV7-9 to TRBJ2-5; D may be TRBD2 (5 bases). Per the germline V gene, CDR1 is SEHNR and CDR2 is FQNEAQ (reference sequence). Trimming left V 3 bases short and J 2 bases short, with 13 bases between. The CDR3 is 15 amino acids. CDR3 sequence: CASSFEGRAQETQYF. CDR3 nucleotide sequence: TGTGCCAGCAGCTTCGAAGGGCGGGCTCAAGAGACCCAGTACTTC.

The chain joins TRBV19 to TRBJ1-1; D is uncertain. The germline CDR1 and CDR2 sequences are LNHDA and SQIVND (reference sequence). The V and J ends lost 7 bases and 1 base respectively, with 16 bases between them. CDR3 length: 15 amino acids. CDR3: CASIPPHPRNTEAFF. Written as DNA, the CDR3 is TGTGCCAGTATCCCCCCACACCCTCGGAACACTGAAGCTTTCTTT.

The chain joins TRBV29-1 to TRBJ1-4, with TRBD1 identical over 9 bases. CDR3 length: 12 amino acids. The germline CDR1 and CDR2 sequences are SQVTM and ANQGSEA. J was trimmed by 9 bases and V by 4 bases; bases with no gene match: 3. The DNA of the CDR3 is TGCAGCGTTGTGGGGACAGGGCAAAAACTGTTTTTT. Its protein product is CSVVGTGQKLFF. Full variable domain (missing parts from reference TRBV29-1 and TRBJ1-4): SAVISQKPSRDICQRGTSLTIQCQVDSQVTMMFWYRQQPGQSLTLIATANQGSEATYESGFVIDKFPISRPNLTFSTLTVSNMSPEDSSIYLCSVVGTGQKLFFGSGTQLSVL.

The genes are TRBV19 and TRBJ1-1, with a possible D match to TRBD1 (5 bases). CDR1 and CDR2 from the germline V gene are LNHDA and SQIVND (reference sequence). The CDR3 length is 15 residues. V was clipped by 3 bases and J by 5 bases, with 16 bases between them. This CDR3 is CASSIPGQGGTEAFF. The CDR3, as DNA: TGTGCCAGTAGTATTCCTGGTCAGGGCGGTACTGAAGCTTTCTTT.

The J gene is TRBJ1-2, the V gene TRBV5-1; the D gene is possibly TRBD1 (5 bases). The V end lost 5 bases, the J end lost 2 bases, and 16 bases lay between the germline ends. The CDR3 runs 15 residues. Per germline, CDR1 SGHRS and CDR2 YFSETQ. CDR3 amino acids: CASRPAGPGNYGYTF. CDR3 bases: TGCGCCAGCAGACCGGCAGGGCCCGGGAACTATGGCTACACCTTC.

V is TRBV6-5 and J is TRBJ1-3; possible D gene TRBD1, 5 bases. The CDR3 loop spans 16 amino acids. The germline V gene has CDR1 MNHEY and CDR2 SVGAGI. V was trimmed by 2 bases and J by 0 bases, leaving 11 bases between them. CDR3 DNA sequence: TGTGCCAGCAGTTACGGGCGCGACAGCTCTGGAAACACCATATATTTT. Protein sequence: CASSYGRDSSGNTIYF.

The chain couples TRBV4-1 to TRBJ1-4; D unclear. The CDR3 extends over 13 amino acids. Germline V gives CDR1 MGHRA, CDR2 YSYEKL. Trimming left V 6 bases short and J 5 bases short, with 10 bases between. The CDR3 loop reads CASSRWRNEKLFF. The CDR3 region has the DNA TGCGCCAGCAGTCGGTGGAGAAATGAAAAACTGTTTTTT.

This clone occurred a few times. The chain links TRBV7-9 to TRBJ1-1; D gene uncertain. The CDR3 contains 15 residues. Germline lookup yields CDR1 SEHNR and CDR2 FQNEAQ (reference sequence). V lost 7 bases and J lost 1, with 16 bases in between. The CDR3 protein is CASTLMGRRNTEAFF. The CDR3 bases are TGTGCCAGCACCTTGATGGGGAGGCGGAACACTGAAGCTTTCTTT.

This chain connects TRBV6-8 to TRBJ1-1; D is undetermined. Trimming pared 8 bases from V and 8 bases from J, leaving 12 bases between. Germline V lookup: CDR1 MNHGY, CDR2 SAAAGT. The CDR3 runs 11 residues. CDR3 DNA: TGTGCCAGCGCTAGGGAGAGGGAAGCTTTCTTT. Translating it yields CASAREREAFF.